This record covers a single T cell receptor beta chain. This sample stems from a study of T-cell reconstitution after alpha-beta-depleted transplantation in children. Unique molecular identifiers were incorporated into the prepared TCRbeta library. A single record per CDR3 protein comes from TCRdb applying MiXCR to the PCR reads. The repertoire holds 490,000 or so distinct CDR3 sequences, with around 12% as singletons. The CDR3 spans 15 residues. The ends were cut back, 3 bases at V and 4 bases at J, with 13 bases in the middle. Germline values: CDR1 SQVTM, CDR2 ANQGSEA. The chain recombines TRBV29-1 with TRBJ2-6; a possible D gene is TRBD1 (6 bases). The source material was PBMCs from the stem cell graft donor, sampled from the stem cell graft. This sequence originates from a human donor who donated a stem cell graft to a child with combined immunodeficiency. The CDR3 sequence: CSVELAGAGANVLTF. CDR3 DNA: TGCAGCGTTGAGCTAGCAGGGGCAGGGGCCAACGTCCTGACTTTC.